These 24 T cell receptor beta chains came from one sample sequenced in a study of radiation and T cells in renal cell carcinoma. Time point: baseline pretreatment blood. Stated treatment: 15 Gy SBRT to primary tumor, nephrectomy 4 weeks later. Assay: immunoSEQ multiplex PCR; the TCRdb copy retains only in-frame clones and omits some. The sample has some 150,000 clones; approximately 91% are singletons. Material: blood, obtained from a patient whose treatment included radiotherapy and nephrectomy. The origin of the receptors is a woman between 45 and 60 years old with renal cell carcinoma.

The chain joins TRBV2 to TRBJ2-2, with a tentative D call TRBD1 (6 bases). CDR3 length: 15 amino acids. Germline V gene sequence: CDR1 SNHLY, CDR2 FYNNEI. With 8 bases removed from V and 2 bases from J, the gap between germline ends came to 15 bases. CDR3 loop: CASQGRQINTGELFF. The DNA for the CDR3 is TGTGCCAGCCAGGGGCGCCAGATTAACACCGGGGAGCTGTTTTTT.

The rearrangement uses TRBV5-4 and TRBJ1-3, with 10 bases lining up with TRBD1. The trim removed 4 bases at V and 3 bases at J, leaving 4 bases unmatched. Per germline, CDR1 SGHNT and CDR2 YYREEE (reference sequence). The CDR3 extends over 15 amino acids. CDR3 nucleotide sequence: TGTGCCAGCAGCGAAGGGACAGGGGTTGGAAACACCATATATTTT. This gives the protein CASSEGTGVGNTIYF.

The CDR3, as DNA: TGTGCCAGCAGCCAAGACCCCCTGCAGGCGGGGGAGAGGTTCTTC. Translating gives CASSQDPLQAGERFF. The rearrangement uses TRBV4-2 and TRBJ2-1; 7 positions match TRBD2. Trimming took 0 bases from V and 15 from J; bases not matched to a gene: 14. Germline V gives CDR1 LGHNA, CDR2 YNFKEQ. The CDR3 contains 15 residues.

The chain joins TRBV6-5 to TRBJ2-2, with 13 bases identical to TRBD2. V lost 5 bases to trimming and J lost 5 bases; unmatched junction nucleotides: 2. From germline, CDR1 is MNHEY and CDR2 SVGAGI. CDR3 size: 15 residues. The CDR3 coding sequence is TGTGCCAGCAGTATGGGACTAGCGGGAACCGGGGAGCTGTTTTTT. Its protein product is CASSMGLAGTGELFF.

This chain joins TRBV4-1 and TRBJ1-2, with 8 positions matching TRBD1. This CDR3 is 14 amino acids long. The V gene's germline CDR1 is MGHRA and CDR2 YSYEKL. The V gene end was trimmed by 4 bases and the J gene end by 5 bases; junction bases not matched to a gene: 6. The CDR3 region is CASSPQGARYGYTF. CDR3 nucleotide sequence: TGCGCCAGCAGCCCCCAGGGGGCGAGGTATGGCTACACCTTC.

The chain couples TRBV7-8 to TRBJ1-1; D is uncertain. This CDR3 is 13 amino acids long. V was trimmed by 0 bases and J by 6 bases, leaving 8 bases between them. Germline assignment: CDR1 SGHVS and CDR2 FQNEAQ. This CDR3 is CASSLAGTPEAFF. DNA of the CDR3: TGTGCCAGCAGCTTAGCGGGAACCCCTGAAGCTTTCTTT.

This clone is a singleton in its sample. This sequence joins TRBV19 and TRBJ2-3; 12 nucleotides agree with TRBD2. Germline loops: CDR1 LNHDA, CDR2 SQIVND (reference sequence). The CDR3 is 17 amino acids. V was clipped by 3 bases and J by 7 bases; unmatched bases: 11. The CDR3 nucleotides are TGTGCCAGTAGTATCCCTCAGCTAGCGGGGGGGCGGAATACGCAGTATTTT. Translation gives CASSIPQLAGGRNTQYF.

V usage is TRBV27 and J usage is TRBJ1-2; no reliable D call. The germline CDR1 and CDR2 sequences are MNHEY and SMNVEV (reference sequence). V was pared by 8 bases and J by 0 bases, with 16 bases between. The CDR3 covers 15 residues. The CDR3 DNA sequence: TGTGCCAGCCTTCAAGGGCGCAGTACTAACTATGGCTACACCTTC. Encoded protein: CASLQGRSTNYGYTF.

The chain carries TRBV19 and TRBJ2-3; D uncertain. V lost 3 bases and J lost 9, with 16 bases in between. Germline lookup yields CDR1 LNHDA and CDR2 SQIVND (reference sequence). The CDR3 sequence is 14 residues long. The CDR3 sequence is CASSIWASGETQYF. CDR3 sequence (DNA): TGTGCCAGTAGTATTTGGGCGTCTGGCGAGACGCAGTATTTT.

The rearrangement links TRBV5-1 to TRBJ1-4, with a tentative D call TRBD1 (6 bases). Trimming took off 3 bases at V and 5 bases at J, with 14 bases between the two ends. This CDR3 contains 15 residues. The germline gives CDR1 SGHRS, CDR2 YFSETQ. The CDR3 region has the DNA TGCGCCAGCAGCTCCGAACAGGGTCGGAATGAAAAACTGTTTTTT. This translates into CASSSEQGRNEKLFF.

The rearrangement uses TRBV5-4 and TRBJ1-2; D remains unclear. The CDR3 totals 14 residues. Germline V lookup: CDR1 SGHNT, CDR2 YYREEE (reference sequence). V lost 0 bases, J lost 2 bases, and 8 bases lay in between. The CDR3: CASSLGTRNYGYTF. CDR3 nucleotides: TGTGCCAGCAGCTTGGGCACGAGAAACTATGGCTACACCTTC.

The gene calls are TRBV19 and TRBJ2-7; D may correspond to TRBD1 or TRBD2 (5 bases each). There are 16 residues in the CDR3. Trimming left V 6 bases short and J 2 bases short, with 20 bases between. The germline CDR1 and CDR2 sequences are LNHDA and SQIVND (reference sequence). The CDR3 region has the DNA TGTGCCAGTAGCGAAATCCCCGGGACGGTGACCTACGAGCAGTACTTC. It translates to CASSEIPGTVTYEQYF.

The chain carries TRBV25-1 and TRBJ2-1; maybe TRBD2 (7 bases). The CDR3 is made up of 15 amino acids. V lost 2 bases and J lost 3, with 11 bases in between. Germline V CDR1 and CDR2: MGHDK, SYGVNS. CDR3 sequence reads: CASSEGGGGYNEQFF. CDR3 nucleotides: TGTGCCAGCAGTGAAGGGGGCGGGGGCTACAATGAGCAGTTCTTC.

A word on this clone: The germline gene is not matched at one end of the junction; a read error may be the cause. The chain has TRBV7-9 and TRBJ2-7; 13 positions match TRBD2. This CDR3 is 15 amino acids long. Germline V gene data show CDR1 as SEHNR and CDR2 as FQNEAQ (reference sequence). The CDR3 sequence: CASTLGGTSGASKYF. The CDR3 DNA follows: TGTGCCAGCACCTTAGGTGGGACTAGCGGGGCCTCAAAGTACTTC.

This clone was detected a few times. The chain joins TRBV5-5 to TRBJ1-5; 7 nucleotides align to TRBD1. The CDR3 has 16 amino acids. Losses at the gene ends were 4 bases for V and 3 bases for J; bases not matched to a gene: 10. From germline, CDR1 is SGHKS and CDR2 YYEKEE (reference sequence). This CDR3 is CASSPDLDRANQPQHF. The CDR3 bases are TGTGCCAGCAGCCCAGACCTAGACAGGGCCAATCAGCCCCAGCATTTT.

V gene TRBV7-8 combines with J gene TRBJ1-5; D is unresolved. The CDR3 is 14 amino acids. Trimming pared 5 bases from V and 3 bases from J, leaving 11 bases between. Germline V gene lookup returns CDR1 SGHVS and CDR2 FQNEAQ. CDR3 loop: CASSPDPVNQPQHF. The CDR3 nucleotides are TGTGCCAGCAGCCCCGACCCCGTCAATCAGCCCCAGCATTTT.

The CDR3 here is CASSLVAGYGYTF. The CDR3 DNA sequence: TGTGCCAGCAGCCTGGTCGCTGGTTATGGCTACACCTTC. V usage is TRBV7-9 and J usage is TRBJ1-2; no clear D. The CDR3 is made up of 13 amino acids. The germline gives CDR1 SEHNR, CDR2 FQNEAQ (reference sequence). V shed 5 bases and J shed 5 bases, with 12 bases lying between them.

The rearrangement uses TRBV5-4 and TRBJ2-5; TRBD2 aligns across 13 bases. The V and J ends lost 4 bases and 3 bases, in that order; junction bases with no gene match: 3. There are 15 residues in the CDR3. From germline, CDR1 is SGHNT and CDR2 YYREEE (reference sequence). For the CDR3, the DNA is TGTGCCAGCAGCCAAACTAGCGGGGGGGAAGAGACCCAGTACTTC. Its protein product is CASSQTSGGEETQYF.

CDR3 in DNA: TGTGCCAGCTCACCTCCTCCCTCGGATGAGCAGTTCTTC. As protein: CASSPPPSDEQFF. This rearrangement joins TRBV18 to TRBJ2-1, with D unclear. Trimming removed 3 bases at V and 8 bases at J, with 11 bases between. Germline V CDR1 and CDR2: KGHSH, LQKENI. The CDR3 runs 13 residues.

V usage is TRBV19 and J usage is TRBJ1-3; D not resolved. V dropped 8 bases and J dropped 0 bases, with 20 bases sitting between them. The CDR3 is made up of 17 amino acids. Germline loops: CDR1 LNHDA, CDR2 SQIVND (reference sequence). CDR3 region: CASQRRPAGSSGNTIYF. The CDR3 DNA follows: TGTGCCAGTCAGAGGCGGCCAGCAGGAAGCTCTGGAAACACCATATATTTT.

This chain connects TRBV9 to TRBJ2-7; 8 nucleotides line up with TRBD1. Germline-derived CDR1 and CDR2 are SGDLS and YYNGEE. CDR3 length equals 15 residues. V was pared by 0 bases and J by 2 bases, with 4 bases of the junction left unmatched. CDR3 bases: TGTGCCAGCAGCGTAGCGGACAGGGTGCCCTACGAGCAGTACTTC. Protein product: CASSVADRVPYEQYF.

This chain connects TRBV4-1 to TRBJ2-2; weak D call: TRBD1 (5 bases). Trimming took off 4 bases at V and 2 bases at J, with 8 bases between the two ends. CDR3 length: 14 residues. CDR1 is MGHRA, CDR2 YSYEKL, per germline. CDR3 sequence (DNA): TGCGCCAGCAGCCCAGGGCATAACACCGGGGAGCTGTTTTTT. It encodes CASSPGHNTGELFF.

CDR3 nucleotides: TGTGCCTGGAGTCGTGGGGTGGGTCAGCCCCAGCATTTT. This encodes CAWSRGVGQPQHF. This chain joins TRBV30 and TRBJ1-5; D call uncertain. The V gene lost 2 bases and the J gene lost 6 bases, with 11 bases spanning the gap. Germline assignment: CDR1 GTSNPN and CDR2 SVGIG (reference sequence). This CDR3 has 13 amino acids.

This sequence joins TRBV5-6 and TRBJ2-7, with 7 bases matching TRBD2. The CDR3 extends over 13 amino acids. V shed 6 bases and J 3 bases; nucleotides not matched to a gene: 6. The germline CDR1 and CDR2 sequences are SGHDT and YYEEEE. CDR3 sequence reads: CASTGGNRYEQYF. CDR3 bases: TGTGCCAGCACCGGGGGGAACCGCTACGAGCAGTACTTC. Full variable domain (rest looked up from reference TRBV5-6 and TRBJ2-7): DAGVTQSPTHLIKTRGQQVTLRCSPKSGHDTVSWYQQALGQGPQFIFQYYEEEERQRGNFPDRFSGHQFPNYSSELNVNALLLGDSALYLCASTGGNRYEQYFGPGTRLTVT.